This T cell receptor (beta chain) was profiled in a study of blood T cell repertoires in COVID-19. Germline V gene lookup returns CDR1 SGDLS and CDR2 YYNGEE. The CDR3 contains 14 residues. Deletions cut 0 bases from V and 6 bases from J, with 9 bases between. The assay was immunoSEQ multiplex PCR, and TCRdb's table has in-frame clones only and misses some. The table records 250,000 to 400,000 clones, 85% of them present only once. This clone was recorded a few times. This TCR was sampled from a woman under 40 who had been exposed to COVID-19. Sample: PBMCs or T cells enriched from blood (not recorded which). The rearrangement joins TRBV9 to TRBJ2-2, with D perhaps matching TRBD2 (6 bases). CDR3 DNA: TGTGCCAGCAGCGTAGCTTGGGGGGCCGGGGAGCTGTTTTTT. As protein: CASSVAWGAGELFF.